This record looks at one T cell receptor beta chain sequence and its context. Trimming took off 10 bases at V and 1 base at J, with 12 bases between the two ends. CDR3 length: 13 amino acids. Looked up from germline, CDR1 is WNHNN and CDR2 is SYGVQD (reference sequence). This record belongs to a study of blood T cell repertoires in COVID-19. In the authors' workflow: Cell counts per sample came from amplifying reference gene primers. Profiling relied on immunoSEQ multiplex PCR, and the TCRdb table lists in-frame clones only, not all of them. V and J calls and clone size come straight from that table; D and trimming were deduced from the DNA. Among about 84,000 clones, roughly 80% were seen once, and the ten largest hold around 16%.

Source material: peripheral blood. This chain links TRBV10-1 with TRBJ2-3, with D unresolved. This receptor was obtained from a woman of 80 years or more with acute or convalescent COVID-19. CDR3 sequence (DNA): TGCGCCACGCAACCCCGGGGCACAGATACGCAGTATTTT. Protein: CATQPRGTDTQYF.